A selection of T cell receptor beta chains follows, all from one sample in a study of regulatory T cells in long-lasting Graves disease. Via MiXCR, TCRdb re-called the multiplex PCR reads, giving one row per CDR3 protein. This sample has around 470,000 distinct CDR3 sequences, with 14% found just once. The same data also contributed to another study, on T cells in Graves' hyperthyroidism and ophthalmopathy.

The sequencing used peripheral blood mononuclear cells (PBMCs), collected at new diagnosis, from a patient treated with antithyroid drugs. The receptors here all came from a woman in her 50s with Graves disease. Each CDR3 is given with its conserved first and last residue. Each record gives: V gene, J gene, CDR3 protein.

V gene: TRBV6-2/TRBV6-3; J gene: TRBJ2-3; CDR3 protein: CASSYSLAGVDTQYF
V gene: TRBV28; J gene: TRBJ1-1; CDR3 protein: CASSFLVSKNTEAFF
V gene: TRBV6-1; J gene: TRBJ2-3; CDR3 protein: CASKPTGGTDTQYF
V gene: TRBV20-1; J gene: TRBJ2-3; CDR3 protein: CSAIGLRGTTDTQYF
V gene: TRBV19; J gene: TRBJ1-1; CDR3 protein: CASSPDRAVEAFF
V gene: TRBV20-1; J gene: TRBJ2-1; CDR3 protein: CSARRTNEQFF
V gene: TRBV20-1; J gene: TRBJ2-1; CDR3 protein: CSARDGGADEQFF
V gene: TRBV2; J gene: TRBJ2-5; CDR3 protein: CASTNRGDKETQYF
V gene: TRBV10-3; J gene: TRBJ2-1; CDR3 protein: CAINTGRDNEQFF
V gene: TRBV30; J gene: TRBJ2-5; CDR3 protein: CAWSEGETQYF
V gene: TRBV25-1; J gene: TRBJ2-6; CDR3 protein: CASRDGGGANVLTF
V gene: TRBV11-2; J gene: TRBJ2-1; CDR3 protein: CASRPHGTSGSGNEQFF
V gene: TRBV2; J gene: TRBJ2-2; CDR3 protein: CATRTDSTGELFF
V gene: TRBV27; J gene: TRBJ2-3; CDR3 protein: CASIKRAGELGADTQYF
V gene: TRBV14; J gene: TRBJ2-7; CDR3 protein: CASSQTGLAGAYDQYF
V gene: TRBV24-1; J gene: TRBJ2-5; CDR3 protein: CATSGSGFEETQYF
V gene: TRBV12-3/TRBV12-4; J gene: TRBJ2-4; CDR3 protein: CASSLGQTRIQYF
V gene: TRBV28; J gene: TRBJ2-7; CDR3 protein: CASSLWLDIYEQYF
V gene: TRBV6-2/TRBV6-3; J gene: TRBJ2-6; CDR3 protein: CASSYAKTSGANVLTF
V gene: TRBV7-9; J gene: TRBJ2-1; CDR3 protein: CASSLRTSGRDNEQFF
V gene: TRBV9; J gene: TRBJ2-7; CDR3 protein: CAGSVGRGFDEQYF
V gene: TRBV11-2; J gene: TRBJ2-7; CDR3 protein: CASSFGGGGYEQYF
V gene: TRBV30; J gene: TRBJ2-3; CDR3 protein: CAWSEIDTQYF